Presented here are 23 T cell receptor beta chains from one specimen sequenced in a study of identical twins. TCRdb reprocessed the 5' RACE reads via MiXCR and lists one record per CDR3 protein. The sample lists a few hundred thousand distinct CDR3 sequences; roughly 15% were seen once. The sample was also reused in another study, on yellow fever vaccine responses in identical twins.

The sample consisted of CD4+ T cells sorted from blood. The receptors were gathered from a woman younger than 35 in good health.

This clonotype was recorded a few times. This chain joins TRBV5-1 and TRBJ2-7; the D gene could be TRBD1 or TRBD2 (5 bases each). Trimming cost V 0 bases and J 5 bases, with 12 bases left between them. This CDR3 is built from 14 residues. Germline CDR1 reads SGHRS; CDR2 reads YFSETQ. The chain's CDR3 is CASSLAGPGNEQYV. The CDR3 DNA follows: TGCGCCAGCAGCTTGGCGGGGCCCGGGAACGAGCAGTACGTC.

V gene TRBV10-3 combines with J gene TRBJ2-1, with D possibly called TRBD1 or TRBD2 (7 bases each). The germline CDR1 and CDR2 sequences are ENHRY and SYGVKD. This CDR3 has 15 residues. V gave up 6 bases and J gave up 5 bases, with 17 bases separating them. The DNA of the CDR3 is TGTGCCATCAGGCCGCGGGGGACAGACAACAATGAGCAGTTCTTC. Protein sequence: CAIRPRGTDNNEQFF.

This clonotype was observed a handful of times. CDR3 sequence (DNA): TGTGCCAGCAGCTTAGTCACCGGGAACACTGAAGCTTTCTTT. Its protein is CASSLVTGNTEAFF. The chain is built from TRBV7-9 and TRBJ1-1; D ambiguous. The CDR3 contains 14 residues. Germline CDR1 reads SEHNR; CDR2 reads FQNEAQ (reference sequence). Deletions cut 1 base from V and 1 base from J, with 7 bases between. The full variable domain, completed using reference TRBV7-9 and TRBJ1-1, is DTGVSQNPRHKITKRGQNVTFRCDPISEHNRLYWYRQTLGQGPEFLTYFQNEAQLEKSRLLSDRFSAERPKGSFSTLEIQRTEQGDSAMYLCASSLVTGNTEAFFGQGTRLTVV.

The table lists this clonotype with a few counts. V and J are TRBV12-3 or TRBV12-4 and TRBJ1-4, with D perhaps matching TRBD1 (6 bases). V dropped 4 bases and J dropped 4 bases, with 10 bases sitting between them. The CDR3 spans 14 residues. The CDR3 DNA sequence: TGTGCCAGCAGTTCGGGACACAGTAATGAAAAACTGTTTTTT. Protein sequence: CASSSGHSNEKLFF.

This clonotype occurred once. The V call is TRBV29-1, the J call TRBJ2-5, with no clear D. The V gene lost 7 bases and the J gene lost 3 bases, with 12 bases spanning the gap. CDR1 is SQVTM and CDR2 is ANQGSEA in the germline V gene. The CDR3 contains 12 residues. The CDR3 region is CSGSVGKETQYF. In DNA, the CDR3 is TGCAGCGGATCCGTGGGGAAAGAGACCCAGTACTTC.

The chain carries TRBV7-9 and TRBJ2-1; D not certain. CDR1 is SEHNR, CDR2 FQNEAQ, per germline (reference sequence). V was cut by 4 bases and J by 11 bases, with 12 bases left in between. The CDR3 runs 12 residues. The CDR3 DNA follows: TGTGCCAGCAGCTCAGCCGGAATTCAGCAGTTCTTC. This sequence encodes CASSSAGIQQFF.

The chain uses TRBV4-1 and TRBJ2-1; 7 bases agree with TRBD2. The CDR3 has 16 amino acids. Losses at the gene ends were 3 bases for V and 2 bases for J; bases not matched to a gene: 7. The germline CDR1 and CDR2 sequences are MGHRA and YSYEKL. CDR3 DNA: TGCGCCAGCAGCCAGGGCCTGGGGGGGACCTACAATGAGCAGTTCTTC. Protein: CASSQGLGGTYNEQFF.

The V call is TRBV6-6, the J call TRBJ1-5; D is unresolved. The germline V and J ends were trimmed by 7 bases and 3 bases, with 10 bases remaining between them. CDR1 is MNHNY, CDR2 SVGAGI, per germline (reference sequence). The CDR3 sequence is 13 residues long. The CDR3 sequence: CASTQALNQPQHF. The CDR3 DNA sequence: TGTGCCAGCACCCAGGCCCTCAATCAGCCCCAGCATTTT.

The rearrangement links TRBV10-3 to TRBJ2-2; a weak D match, TRBD2 (6 bases). The CDR3 is made up of 13 amino acids. CDR1 is ENHRY, CDR2 SYGVKD, per germline. Deletions cut 8 bases from V and 4 bases from J, with 11 bases between. For the CDR3, the DNA is TGTGCCATCGAGACCGGGGGCACCGGGGAGCTGTTTTTT. Translating gives CAIETGGTGELFF.

This clonotype was seen a few times. This chain joins TRBV20-1 and TRBJ1-5; 7 bases fit TRBD1. V shed 4 bases, J shed 6 bases, and the junction held 3 bases outside the gene matches. CDR1 and CDR2 from the germline V gene are DFQATT and SNEGSKA (reference sequence). CDR3 length: 12 amino acids. The CDR3, as DNA: TGCAGTGCTAAACAGGGGTCTCAGCCCCAGCATTTT. Its translation: CSAKQGSQPQHF.

The chain joins TRBV12-3 or TRBV12-4 to TRBJ2-5; no definite D call. The V end lost 4 bases, the J end lost 1 base, and 22 bases lay between the germline ends. This CDR3 is built from 18 residues. The CDR3 here is CASSSVPPTTVIQETQYF. DNA of the CDR3: TGTGCCAGCAGTTCAGTTCCGCCCACAACAGTGATCCAAGAGACCCAGTACTTC.

This clonotype was recorded a few times. The chain links TRBV25-1 to TRBJ1-2; perhaps TRBD1 as D (6 bases). Germline CDR1 MGHDK, CDR2 SYGVNS. Deletions cut 6 bases from V and 7 bases from J, with 24 bases between. The CDR3 is 16 amino acids. The CDR3 DNA reads TGTGCCAGCAGAGTTAGTGGGGGGGCGGGGATGAGTGGCTACACCTTC. Its translation is CASRVSGGAGMSGYTF.

This clonotype has just a few counts. The chain combines TRBV6-5 with TRBJ2-1; D call uncertain. CDR1 and CDR2 from the germline V gene are MNHEY and SVGAGI. The CDR3 has 13 amino acids. V was cut by 0 bases and J by 5 bases, with 5 bases left in between. For the CDR3, the DNA is TGTGCCAGCAGTTACTCGAAAGACAATGAGCAGTTCTTC. Translating gives CASSYSKDNEQFF.

The chain employs TRBV29-1 and TRBJ2-1, with D perhaps TRBD2 (6 bases). Trimming left V 7 bases short and J 10 bases short, with 17 bases between. CDR1 is SQVTM, CDR2 ANQGSEA, per germline. The CDR3 runs 12 residues. The CDR3 DNA sequence: TGCAGCGCCCTGGGTGCGGGAAGGGAGCAGTTCTTC. It is translated as CSALGAGREQFF.

J is TRBJ1-5 and V is TRBV2; no clear D gene. Germline V gene data show CDR1 as SNHLY and CDR2 as FYNNEI. The germline V and J ends were trimmed by 3 bases and 9 bases, with 12 bases remaining between them. The CDR3 spans 13 residues. The chain's CDR3 is CASSDGGFGPQHF. CDR3 nucleotide sequence: TGTGCCAGCAGTGATGGCGGGTTTGGGCCCCAGCATTTT.

In this sample, this clonotype turned up a few times. This chain joins TRBV3-1 and TRBJ1-6; 8 bases are shared with TRBD1. The CDR3 contains 16 residues. Germline V gene sequence: CDR1 LGHDT, CDR2 YNNKEL (reference sequence). The V gene end was trimmed by 4 bases and the J gene end by 1 base; junction bases not matched to a gene: 3. CDR3 nucleotide sequence: TGTGCCAGCAGCCGCGACAGGGGTTCCTATAATTCACCCCTCCACTTT. Protein: CASSRDRGSYNSPLHF.

This clonotype was seen more than once but under ten times. The V gene is TRBV6-5, the J gene TRBJ2-2; 7 nucleotides align to TRBD2. The germline gives CDR1 MNHEY, CDR2 SVGAGI. CDR3 size: 18 residues. Trimming removed 2 bases from V and 2 bases from J; junction bases left unmatched: 11. The CDR3 DNA sequence: TGTGCCAGCAGTTACGGCCCTAGCGGAGGCTCTAACACCGGGGAGCTGTTTTTT. Protein: CASSYGPSGGSNTGELFF.

This clonotype has a handful of counts. The J gene is TRBJ2-3, the V gene TRBV24-1; 13 bases agree with TRBD2. V shed 3 bases, J shed 6 bases, and the junction held 11 bases outside the gene matches. The CDR3 contains 18 residues. From germline, CDR1 is KGHDR and CDR2 SFDVKD. The CDR3 sequence is CATSDAAGLAGFGDTQYF. CDR3 nucleotides: TGTGCCACCAGTGATGCGGCGGGACTAGCGGGGTTCGGGGATACGCAGTATTTT.

This clonotype was found many times. V is TRBV28 and J is TRBJ2-1; 11 nucleotides align to TRBD2. The germline V gene encodes CDR1 MDHEN and CDR2 SYDVKM. The junction had 11 bases not matched to a gene; V was cut back by 6 bases and J by 1 base. The CDR3 is 18 residues long. Here the CDR3 DNA reads TGTGCCAGCAGGGCTACTAGCGGGGGCGTAGATTCCTACAATGAGCAGTTCTTC. Protein sequence: CASRATSGGVDSYNEQFF.

This clonotype was seen ten or more times. This sequence joins TRBV5-1 and TRBJ1-5; D is unclear. V gave up 0 bases and J gave up 6 bases, with 7 bases separating them. The CDR3 is made up of 13 amino acids. CDR1 SGHRS and CDR2 YFSETQ come from the germline V gene. The CDR3 is CASSLEWGQPQHF. In nucleotides, the CDR3 is TGCGCCAGCAGCTTGGAGTGGGGTCAGCCCCAGCATTTT.

The chain is built from TRBV28 and TRBJ2-1; D is perhaps TRBD1 or TRBD2 (5 bases each). The CDR3 has 16 amino acids. Germline values: CDR1 MDHEN, CDR2 SYDVKM. The germline V and J ends were trimmed by 6 bases and 0 bases, with 15 bases remaining between them. CDR3 sequence: CASRMGRASSYNEQFF. The CDR3 DNA reads TGTGCCAGCAGAATGGGACGGGCGAGCTCCTACAATGAGCAGTTCTTC. The variable domain in full, with the rest retrieved from reference TRBV28 and TRBJ2-1, is DVKVTQSSRYLVKRTGEKVFLECVQDMDHENMFWYRQDPGLGLRLIYFSYDVKMKEKGDIPEGYSVSREKKERFSLILESASTNQTSMYLCASRMGRASSYNEQFFGPGTRLTVL.

The chain couples TRBV27 to TRBJ2-7; no firm D call. CDR1 is MNHEY and CDR2 is SMNVEV in the germline V gene (reference sequence). V lost 6 bases and J 1 base, leaving 10 bases between the germline ends. The CDR3 runs to 13 residues. The CDR3 protein is CASSSHYSYEQYF. The CDR3 coding sequence is TGTGCCAGCAGCTCCCACTATTCCTACGAGCAGTACTTC.

The CDR3 coding sequence is TGCAGTGCTAGTCCCGGGACCCCAGATCAGCCCCAGCATTTT. Translated, it gives CSASPGTPDQPQHF. The V gene is TRBV20-1, the J gene TRBJ1-5; a possible D gene is TRBD1 (5 bases). The length of the CDR3 is 14 residues. CDR1 DFQATT and CDR2 SNEGSKA come from the germline V gene (reference sequence). Trimming took 3 bases from V and 5 from J, leaving 14 bases between them.